The rows below give T cell receptor beta chains drawn from one sample of a study of blood T cell repertoires in COVID-19. The protocol was immunoSEQ multiplex PCR, while the TCRdb copy is restricted to in-frame clones and leaves out a portion. The sample lists some 200,000 clones, more than 75% occurring once. The specimen sequenced was peripheral blood. Every receptor here comes from a woman in her thirties or forties with acute or convalescent COVID-19. Each CDR3 is given with its conserved first and last residue. A D gene is named only where the DNA matches it firmly. Rows may omit the clone size; those that give it use once, few, many or a size class.

TRBJ2-2 | TRBD1 | TRBV18 | few | TGTGCCAGCTCACCGTCGACAGGGGGCGGGGAGCTGTTTTTT | CASSPSTGGGELFF
TRBJ2-1 | TRBD2 | TRBV6-2/TRBV6-3 | NA | TGTGCCAGCAGCTTTAGCGGGAGGGCCTCCCTATACAATGAGCAGTTCTTC | CASSFSGRASLYNEQFF
TRBJ2-5 | TRBD2 | TRBV5-5 | NA | TGTGCCAGCAGCTTGGTGGTGGGGGGGGAGACCCAGTACTTC | CASSLVVGGETQYF
TRBJ2-7 | NA | TRBV6-5 | few | TGTGCCAGCAGTACCTGGGACGGGAGTGGCGGGCAGTACTTC | CASSTWDGSGGQYF
TRBJ1-1 | NA | TRBV7-2 | few | TGTGCCAGCAGCTTTTCAGGGACTAACACTGAAGCTTTCTTT | CASSFSGTNTEAFF
TRBJ2-1 | NA | TRBV14 | NA | TGTGCCAGCAGGCGGGACTTGGGGGGTGGGGAGCAGTTCTTC | CASRRDLGGGEQFF
TRBJ2-6 | TRBD2 | TRBV29-1 | few | TGCAGCGTTGACGGGACTAGCGGGGGCCTCTCTGGGGCCAACGTCCTGACTTTC | CSVDGTSGGLSGANVLTF
TRBJ2-7 | TRBD1 | TRBV2 | NA | TGTGCCAGCAGTTTATACAGGGGCAACTACGAGCAGTACTTC | CASSLYRGNYEQYF
TRBJ1-5 | TRBD1 | TRBV19 | NA | TGTGCCAGTAGTTTCCTGAGACAGGGCGGAGGGCAGCCCCAGCATTTT | CASSFLRQGGGQPQHF
TRBJ1-1 | NA | TRBV10-3 | NA | TGTGCCATCAGTGAGTCGGGGCAGGACACTGAAGCTTTCTTT | CAISESGQDTEAFF
TRBJ2-2 | TRBD2 | TRBV4-2 | NA | TGTGCCAGCAGCCTCCCGGGACTAGCGGGAGGGCAGGACACCGGGGAGCTGTTTTTT | CASSLPGLAGGQDTGELFF
TRBJ1-2 | NA | TRBV6-6 | NA | TGTGCCAGCAGCATGAGGGCGGGGGGGTTTGACTATGGCTACACCTTC | CASSMRAGGFDYGYTF
TRBJ2-5 | NA | TRBV3-1/TRBV3-2 | NA | TGTGCCAGCTGGGAAGGACAGCCACTTCAAGAGACCCAGTACTTC | CASWEGQPLQETQYF
TRBJ1-2 | NA | TRBV4-1 | NA | TGCGCCAGCAGCCAAAAGGCTGTAGGGGATATCTATGGCTACACCTTC | CASSQKAVGDIYGYTF
TRBJ2-7 | TRBD1 | TRBV25-1 | NA | TGTGCCAGCAGGGGGACAGGGGCTGGCGAGCAGTACTTC | CASRGTGAGEQYF
TRBJ2-3 | NA | TRBV27 | NA | TGTGCCAGCAGTTTACTGGGGGGAGCACAAAATACGCAGTATTTT | CASSLLGGAQNTQYF
TRBJ1-1 | NA | TRBV7-9 | NA | TGTGCCAGCAGCTTAGCATATCGGAACACTGAAGCTTTCTTT | CASSLAYRNTEAFF